This section outlines one T cell receptor (beta chain) sequence together with its context. Its antigen is as yet unknown. The assay was immunoSEQ multiplex PCR, and TCRdb's table has in-frame clones only and misses some. The sample carries about 20,000 clones, 70% recorded once. This CDR3 region has 16 residues. Unmatched junction bases numbered 3, after V lost 4 bases and J lost 0 bases. CDR1 and CDR2 from the germline V gene are SGHNT and YYREEE (reference sequence). This sample is part of a study of vaccination effects on CD4 cells after COVID-19. Antigen-specific CD4+ T cells were expanded (with viral peptide pools) by the ViraFEST assay ahead of sequencing. Following 10 days of culture, CD4+ T cells were isolated.

This clonotype was obtained from a human donor who received a COVID-19 vaccine. The chain links TRBV5-4 to TRBJ2-4; 11 bases map to TRBD2. The sequencing here drew on CD4+ T cells from PBMCs cultured with HCoV-229E spike peptides, taken before COVID-19 vaccination. The CDR3 region is CASSASGGTAKNIQYF. The CDR3 DNA sequence: TGTGCCAGCAGCGCTAGCGGGGGGACAGCCAAAAACATTCAGTACTTC.